This TCR beta chain was recovered during a study of blood T cell repertoires in COVID-19 (dated by TCRdb to between 2020 and 2021). As for the study more broadly: The collaborator samples originated in the United States, Italy and Spain and spanned the acute and convalescent phases of COVID-19. The material from the prospective study consisted of cDNA or gDNA derived from T cells, B-cell-depleted T cells, or PBMCs. Samples came from the ongoing ImmuneRACE study (first 160 participants) plus 1,254 subjects from 6 global collaborators. A freely available public database, intended as a resource for researchers studying the immune response to SARS-CoV-2, is where the repertoires were released. Subjects who had been exposed to COVID-19, were actively infected with it, or had recovered from it provided the deeply sampled blood TCRbeta repertoires that made up the dataset. The sample metadata nearly always contained a de-identified subject ID, COVID-19 status, age in years and sex. HLA class I and class II types, where available, came from metadata supplied by the sample provider rather than from assay-based typing.

On this clone itself: The antigen it binds to is not known. No base qualities exist here, and no much larger clone lies one base off it.

The CDR3, cysteine through phenylalanine, is 14 amino acids long. Solely the CDR3 DNA is kept, with 42 bases framed from the first base. V loses 6 bases at its end and J loses 8 bases; junction bases beyond the gene matches: 9. The germline V gene gives CDR1 as MNHEY and CDR2 as SVGAGI. TCRbeta CDR3 regions were amplified from genomic DNA by means of the immunoSEQ Assay, a bias-controlled multiplex PCR. As for the original processing: The number of nucleated cells in each sample was estimated from the amplification of reference gene primers within the assay. Sequence reads were collapsed and filtered to measure the absolute abundance of every unique TCRbeta CDR3 rearrangement. For each sample, productive Simpson clonality was calculated as the square root of Simpson's diversity index across productive rearrangements. As stored in TCRdb, this immuneACCESS dataset retains in-frame rearrangements with V and J assigned. A fraction of the clones does not appear; measured against another copy, unresolved V genes explain less than half of the discrepancy, and the remainder lacks a known reason. Clonal size and the V and J genes are those of that table, whereas D and trimming came from the DNA. The sample records 250,000 to 300,000 clones, roughly 85% of which are singletons. Jointly, the top ten make up 5% to 6.5% of the sample.

The research as a whole found: The quantity of clinical and demographic metadata differed by source and by participant and was supplied without curation.

The collaborating institutions used their own protocols to collect whole blood in K2EDTA tubes. For TCRbeta analysis, collaborators shipped samples as frozen whole blood, isolated PBMCs, or DNA extracted from either of those sample types. The rearranged segments are TRBV6-5 and TRBJ1-4, and TRBD1 aligns with 7 junction nucleotides. Sequenced sample: peripheral blood. The source of this sequence is a man aged 50-60 years with active or convalescent COVID-19. Read as DNA, the sequence is TGTGCCAGCAGACCCCAGGGGGGTAAGGAAAAACTGTTTTTT. This gives the protein CASRPQGGKEKLFF.